These T cell receptor beta chains were read from a single sample in a study of immune cell composition in non-small cell lung cancer. Clones were read by immunoSEQ multiplex PCR, and TCRdb kept only the in-frame ones, dropping some. This table holds thousands of clones, approximately 74% found once. Sequencing used lung tumor tissue. Source of these receptors: a human donor with non-small cell lung cancer. The CDR3 runs from the conserved cysteine through the conserved F or W. Each record gives: V gene, D gene, CDR3 length, J gene, clone size, CDR3 protein, CDR3 DNA. The D gene is left open where the match is weak. The size field is filled for only some rows; it gives once, few, many or a size class.

>TRBV19|TRBD1|15|TRBJ2-1|NA
CASSIKQGAPNEQFF
TGTGCCAGTAGTATAAAACAGGGGGCACCGAATGAGCAGTTCTTC
>TRBV19|NA|14|TRBJ1-5|NA
CATAPGVSNQPQHF
TGTGCCACCGCCCCAGGGGTAAGCAATCAGCCCCAGCATTTT
>TRBV27|TRBD1|15|TRBJ2-1|NA
CASRPRGRSFNEQFF
TGTGCCAGCAGACCGAGGGGGCGTTCATTTAATGAGCAGTTCTTC
>TRBV7-2|TRBD1|14|TRBJ1-4|few
CASSLYGTDEKLFF
TGTGCCAGCAGTCTATACGGGACAGATGAAAAACTGTTTTTT
>TRBV9|NA|14|TRBJ2-7|NA
CASSVGGDPYEQYF
TGTGCCAGCAGCGTAGGCGGGGATCCTTACGAGCAGTACTTC
>TRBV13|TRBD2|17|TRBJ2-1|NA
CASSSPGGLAGVYEQFF
TGTGCCAGCAGCTCCCCCGGGGGACTAGCGGGAGTTTATGAGCAGTTCTTC
>TRBV18|TRBD2|16|TRBJ2-1|NA
CASSSTGAGFYNEQFF
TGTGCCAGCTCTTCCACGGGAGCGGGGTTTTACAATGAGCAGTTCTTC
>TRBV4-2|NA|16|TRBJ2-6|NA
CASSQTRGSGANVPTF
TGTGCCAGCAGCCAGACAAGGGGATCTGGGGCCAACGTCCCGACTTTC
>TRBV28|NA|12|TRBJ1-4|NA
CATEREDEKLFF
TGTGCCACCGAGAGGGAGGACGAAAAACTGTTTTTT
>TRBV4-1|TRBD2|16|TRBJ2-2|NA
CASSQMAGGHGGELFF
TGCGCCAGCAGCCAAATGGCGGGAGGGCACGGCGGGGAGCTGTTTTTT
>TRBV5-1|NA|20|TRBJ1-2|NA
CASSLSPTGLVVTANYGYTF
TGCGCCAGCAGCTTGAGCCCAACAGGTCTAGTAGTCACGGCTAACTATGGCTACACCTTC
>TRBV18|TRBD1|12|TRBJ1-1|NA
CASSRTGNEAFF
TGTGCCAGCTCACGGACAGGGAATGAAGCTTTCTTT
>TRBV2|NA|14|TRBJ2-7|NA
CASSEGLAIYEQYF
TGTGCCAGCAGTGAGGGTTTAGCGATCTACGAGCAGTACTTC
>TRBV19|NA|13|TRBJ1-2|NA
CASSTGRGYGYTF
TGTGCCAGTAGTACGGGGAGAGGCTATGGCTACACCTTC
>TRBV7-2|TRBD1|15|TRBJ2-3|NA
CASSLLGQGGDTQYF
TGTGCCAGCAGCTTATTGGGACAGGGTGGAGATACGCAGTATTTT